This TCR beta chain was obtained from a study of blood T cell repertoires in COVID-19. Study details: Samples taken during acute and convalescent COVID-19 were collected in the United States, Italy and Spain.

This clone was counted a few times. Looked up from germline, CDR1 is SQVTM and CDR2 is ANQGSEA. Trimming stripped 4 bases from V and 2 bases from J, with 21 bases between. This CDR3 comprises 16 residues. Participants, about 18 to 100 years old, spanned around 25 US areas. Cohort assignment relied on participant-reported clinical history. Authors' processing steps: Reference gene primer amplification yielded estimated nucleated cell counts. TCRdb keeps only in-frame clones here, not all; method: immunoSEQ multiplex PCR. V and J calls and clone size follow that table, whereas D and trimming were derived from the DNA. The sample lists approximately 230,000 clones; just under 85% were seen once.

The rearrangement links TRBV29-1 to TRBJ2-7; D is possibly TRBD2 (7 bases). The sample consisted of PBMCs or T cells enriched from blood (not recorded which). This sequence was found in a man aged 40-50 years who had recovered from COVID-19. CDR3 loop: CSVVGGATTLPYEQYF. The CDR3 nucleotides are TGCAGCGTTGTGGGGGGGGCGACCACCCTTCCCTACGAGCAGTACTTC.